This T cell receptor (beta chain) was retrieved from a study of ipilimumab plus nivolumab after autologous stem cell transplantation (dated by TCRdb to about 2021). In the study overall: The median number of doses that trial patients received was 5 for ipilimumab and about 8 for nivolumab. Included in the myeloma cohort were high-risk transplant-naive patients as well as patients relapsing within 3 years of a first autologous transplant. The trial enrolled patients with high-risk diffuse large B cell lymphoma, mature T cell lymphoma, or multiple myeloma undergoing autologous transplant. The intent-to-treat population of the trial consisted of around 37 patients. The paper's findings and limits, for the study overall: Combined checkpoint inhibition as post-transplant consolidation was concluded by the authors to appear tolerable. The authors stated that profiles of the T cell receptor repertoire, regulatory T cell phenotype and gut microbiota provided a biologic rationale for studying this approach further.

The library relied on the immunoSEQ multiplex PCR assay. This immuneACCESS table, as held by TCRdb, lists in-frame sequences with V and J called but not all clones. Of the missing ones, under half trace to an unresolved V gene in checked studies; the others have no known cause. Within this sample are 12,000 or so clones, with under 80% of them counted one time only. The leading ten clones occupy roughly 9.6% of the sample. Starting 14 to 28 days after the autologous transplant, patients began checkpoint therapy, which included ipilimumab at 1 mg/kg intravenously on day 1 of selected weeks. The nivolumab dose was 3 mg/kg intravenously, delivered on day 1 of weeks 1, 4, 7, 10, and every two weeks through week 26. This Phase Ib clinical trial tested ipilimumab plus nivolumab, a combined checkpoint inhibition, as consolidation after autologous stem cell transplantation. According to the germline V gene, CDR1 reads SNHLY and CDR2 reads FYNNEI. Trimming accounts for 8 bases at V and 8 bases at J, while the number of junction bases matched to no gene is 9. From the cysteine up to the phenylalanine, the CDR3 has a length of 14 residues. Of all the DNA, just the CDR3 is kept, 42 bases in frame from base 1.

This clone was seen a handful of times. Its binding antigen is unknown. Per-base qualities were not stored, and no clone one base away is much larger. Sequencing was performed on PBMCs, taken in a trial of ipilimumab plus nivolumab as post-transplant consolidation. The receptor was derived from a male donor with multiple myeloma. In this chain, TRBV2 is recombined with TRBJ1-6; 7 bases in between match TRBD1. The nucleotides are TGTGCCAGCTGGACAGGCGGTGGGTATTCACCCCTCCACTTT. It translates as CASWTGGGYSPLHF.